This T cell receptor (beta chain) was captured by sequencing in a study of T-cell reconstitution after alpha-beta-depleted transplantation in children. Construction of the TCRbeta library involved unique molecular identifiers. MiXCR, run by TCRdb on the PCR reads, gives a single entry per CDR3 protein. Of 500,000 or so distinct CDR3 sequences in the sample, 32% were seen once. This CDR3 region has 14 residues. Trimming took 6 bases from V and 3 from J, leaving 15 bases between them. Germline lookup yields CDR1 MNHEY and CDR2 SVGAGI. V and J are TRBV6-5 and TRBJ2-7; a weak D match, TRBD2 (6 bases). This material consisted of PBMCs from the stem cell graft donor, taken from the stem cell graft. This TCR was recovered from a human donor who donated a stem cell graft to a child with aplastic anemia. The CDR3 spells CASSRLGGSYEQYF. DNA for the CDR3: TGTGCCAGCAGCCGCCTCGGAGGGAGCTACGAGCAGTACTTC.